The 3 T cell receptor beta chains given below trace back to one sample, sequenced in a study of T cells in tuberculosis. Produced via immunoSEQ multiplex PCR; TCRdb's table is partial and in-frame only. The table records 28,000 or so clones, around 90% of them present only once. Sequencing input: PBMCs. These receptors were collected from a donor aged 10 to 29 with latent tuberculosis or without tuberculosis infection.

J is TRBJ2-5 and V is TRBV4-1; D gene unclear. The V end was cut by 1 base, the J end by 5 bases, with 8 bases between. CDR1 is MGHRA, CDR2 YSYEKL, per germline. CDR3 length: 13 amino acids. In DNA form, the CDR3 reads TGCGCCAGCAGCCAAGTTGAGGAGGAGACCCAGTACTTC. Protein: CASSQVEEETQYF.

The chain joins TRBV5-1 to TRBJ2-3, with D possibly matching TRBD2 (6 bases). Trimming stripped 0 bases from V and 7 bases from J, with 9 bases between. The CDR3 contains 13 residues. Per the germline V gene, CDR1 is SGHRS and CDR2 is YFSETQ. In DNA, the CDR3 is TGCGCCAGCAGCTTGGACGGCGGGAATACGCAGTATTTT. Protein: CASSLDGGNTQYF. The full variable domain, in which reference TRBV5-1 and TRBJ2-3 provide the parts outside the CDR3, is KAGVTQTPRYLIKTRGQQVTLSCSPISGHRSVSWYQQTPGQGLQFLFEYFSETQRNKGNFPGRFSGRQFSNSRSEMNVSTLELGDSALYLCASSLDGGNTQYFGPGTRLTVL.

The chain carries TRBV2 and TRBJ2-5, with D hard to call. Trimming stripped 6 bases from V and 4 bases from J, with 6 bases between. The CDR3 covers 11 residues. The germline gives CDR1 SNHLY, CDR2 FYNNEI. The CDR3 bases are TGTGCCAGCAGGGGCGCAGAGACCCAGTACTTC. It specifies CASRGAETQYF. The entire variable domain, with the rest obtained from reference TRBV2 and TRBJ2-5, is as follows: EPEVTQTPSHQVTQMGQEVILRCVPISNHLYFYWYRQILGQKVEFLVSFYNNEISEKSEIFDDQFSVERPDGSNFTLKIRSTKLEDSAMYFCASRGAETQYFGPGTRLLVL.